This T cell receptor (beta chain) came from a study of blood T cell repertoires in COVID-19. As for the study in general: Both acute and convalescent COVID-19 samples were obtained from the United States, Italy and Spain. Sample material is recorded as cDNA or gDNA derived from T cells, B-cell-depleted T cells, or PBMCs.

Sequenced by immunoSEQ multiplex PCR; TCRdb stores in-frame clones only, minus some. Of 250,000 to 400,000 clones listed, 89% are singletons. CDR3 size: 15 residues. The germline V gene encodes CDR1 SGHRS and CDR2 YFSETQ. J gave up 7 bases and V 3 bases, and 9 bases lay outside the gene matches. This clone was found a few times. The TCR comes from a man in his sixties who had recovered from COVID-19. The sequenced material came from PBMCs or T cells enriched from blood (not recorded which). The rearrangement uses TRBV5-1 and TRBJ2-1, with TRBD2 identical over 8 bases. This chain's CDR3 is CASSSIAGSINEQFF. Written as DNA, the CDR3 is TGCGCCAGCAGCTCCATAGCGGGATCGATTAATGAGCAGTTCTTC.